One sample yielded the 10 T cell receptor beta chains listed below, sequenced in a study of blood T cell repertoires in COVID-19. The protocol was immunoSEQ multiplex PCR, while the TCRdb copy is restricted to in-frame clones and leaves out a portion. The table lists more than 130,000 clones, 88% of them singletons. Sequencing input: peripheral blood. Every receptor here comes from a man in his forties or fifties with active or convalescent COVID-19.

The gene calls are TRBV7-9 and TRBJ2-5; 10 nucleotides match TRBD1. V trimming: 3 bases; J trimming: 5 bases; junction bases outside the gene matches: 3. Germline CDR1 and CDR2: SEHNR and FQNEAQ (reference sequence). The CDR3 loop spans 14 amino acids. The CDR3 loop reads CASSLTGGLETQYF. In DNA form, the CDR3 reads TGTGCCAGCAGCTTGACAGGGGGCCTGGAGACCCAGTACTTC.

The chain combines TRBV6-2 or TRBV6-3 with TRBJ2-3; 7 bases agree with TRBD1. The germline V gene encodes CDR1 MNHEY and CDR2 SVGEGT. The V gene end was trimmed by 2 bases and the J gene end by 2 bases; junction bases not matched to a gene: 4. The CDR3 has 15 amino acids. The CDR3 protein is CASSYHTGATDTQYF. In nucleotides, the CDR3 is TGTGCCAGCAGTTACCACACAGGGGCCACAGATACGCAGTATTTT.

This sequence joins TRBV18 and TRBJ1-1; the D gene is possibly TRBD1 (6 bases). CDR3 length: 15 amino acids. V lost 4 bases and J 0 bases, leaving 12 bases between the germline ends. Per the germline V gene, CDR1 is KGHSH and CDR2 is LQKENI. The CDR3 DNA reads TGTGCCAGCTCACAGGGTGGGGGCTTGAACACTGAAGCTTTCTTT. The encoded protein is CASSQGGGLNTEAFF. Full variable domain (missing parts from reference TRBV18 and TRBJ1-1): NAGVMQNPRHLVRRRGQEARLRCSPMKGHSHVYWYRQLPEEGLKFMVYLQKENIIDESGMPKERFSAEFPKEGPSILRIQQVVRGDSAAYFCASSQGGGLNTEAFFGQGTRLTVV.

The chain combines TRBV10-2 with TRBJ2-3; 8 bases agree with TRBD2. This CDR3 region has 16 residues. The germline V gene has CDR1 WSHSY and CDR2 SAAADI. Trimming at V came to 0 bases and at J to 4 bases, leaving 6 bases not matched to a gene. CDR3 in DNA: TGCGCCAGCAGTGAGTCGGCGGGAGGAGGGCCAGATACGCAGTATTTT. Amino acids: CASSESAGGGPDTQYF.

This clone was seen only a few times. V usage is TRBV2 and J usage is TRBJ1-6; TRBD1 agrees at 8 bases. Germline V gene lookup returns CDR1 SNHLY and CDR2 FYNNEI. The CDR3 is made up of 14 amino acids. Trimming cost V 4 bases and J 7 bases; bases outside gene matches: 3. The chain's CDR3 is CASSGQGSNSPLHF. The CDR3 DNA reads TGTGCCAGCAGTGGACAGGGGAGCAATTCACCCCTCCACTTT.

This clone occurred a few times. V is TRBV4-2 and J is TRBJ1-5, with D unresolved. This CDR3 is 12 amino acids long. With 1 base removed from V and 7 bases from J, the gap between germline ends came to 5 bases. CDR1 and CDR2 (germline): LGHNA, YNFKEQ. In DNA form, the CDR3 reads TGTGCCAGCAGCCAAGGAGGCCAGCCCCAGCATTTT. This sequence encodes CASSQGGQPQHF.

The V gene is TRBV5-1, the J gene TRBJ1-2; D is unclear. V was cut by 4 bases and J by 1 base, with 11 bases left in between. Germline V gene data show CDR1 as SGHRS and CDR2 as YFSETQ. This CDR3 is built from 14 residues. CDR3: CASSPTDGNYGYTF. The CDR3 DNA sequence: TGCGCCAGCAGCCCGACTGACGGTAACTATGGCTACACCTTC.

This clone was seen more than once but under ten times. V is TRBV7-8 and J is TRBJ2-7; D is possibly TRBD2 (5 bases). The germline V and J ends were trimmed by 5 bases and 0 bases, with 11 bases remaining between them. The CDR3 is made up of 14 amino acids. From germline, CDR1 is SGHVS and CDR2 FQNEAQ. The CDR3 region is CASSRGLLSYEQYF. In DNA, the CDR3 is TGTGCCAGCAGCCGAGGACTGCTCTCCTACGAGCAGTACTTC.

The V gene is TRBV4-3, the J gene TRBJ1-5; 7 nucleotides align to TRBD1. Trimming took 0 bases from V and 4 from J; bases not matched to a gene: 6. The CDR3 contains 16 residues. The V gene's germline CDR1 is LGHNA and CDR2 YSLEER. CDR3 region: CASSQDTGVSNQPQHF. CDR3 coding DNA: TGCGCCAGCAGCCAAGATACAGGGGTGAGTAATCAGCCCCAGCATTTT.

The V and J genes are TRBV11-1 and TRBJ2-7; TRBD1 might be the D (6 bases). The V end was cut by 0 bases, the J end by 0 bases, with 12 bases between. This CDR3 comprises 16 residues. CDR1 and CDR2 from the germline V gene are SGHAT and FQDESV (reference sequence). The CDR3 reads CASSLAFGTISYEQYF. The CDR3, as DNA: TGTGCCAGCAGCTTAGCCTTCGGGACAATCTCCTACGAGCAGTACTTC.